This T cell receptor (beta chain) comes out of a study of cytomegalovirus exposure and HLA in healthy donors. Study findings and constraints: There were a few CMV-associated chains whose specificity for CMV antigens was confirmed in vitro. Common viral pathogens seemed, in a later analysis, to connect with several of the most significant clusters. Roughly uniform sequencing depth across donors was assumed, possibly incorrectly.

The primer mix had 60 Vbeta and 13 Jbeta primers. Some clones are missing from TCRdb's copy, which holds only in-frame ones; the method was immunoSEQ multiplex PCR. The data hold some 41,000 clones, with about 70% observed a single time. On this clone itself: Its matching antigen is unknown.

The CDR3 totals 12 residues. The germline CDR1 and CDR2 sequences are LNHDA and SQIVND (reference sequence). Trimming stripped 4 bases from V and 15 bases from J, with 15 bases between. The sample consisted of PBMCs. The receptor was derived from a man in his forties in good health and CMV-seronegative. V usage is TRBV19 and J usage is TRBJ1-4; D remains ambiguous. The CDR3 DNA sequence: TGTGCCAGTAGTACAAACGACCCCCGGGTGTTTTTT. This codes for CASSTNDPRVFF.